A single sample gave rise to the 15 T cell receptor beta chains below, sequenced in a study of tissue T cells after allogeneic stem cell transplantation. Libraries were prepared by immunoSEQ multiplex PCR; TCRdb keeps only in-frame clonotypes and omits some of them. The profile shows some 4,100 clones, around half of them singletons. As for time point: mouse harvest day 14 after allogeneic transplant. The graft held 10^6 splenic CD5+ T cells and 10^7 T-cell-depleted bone marrow cells. The specimen sequenced was gut tissue. The source is a female BALB/c mouse given C57BL/6 T cells with graft-versus-host disease after an allogeneic hematopoietic cell transplant.

A note on this clone: Each gene name is a mouse one. The read terminates 1 residue ahead of where the CDR3 ends, so the germline J gene completes it. The chain recombines TRBV26 with TRBJ1-1, with D hard to call. The V end was cut by 3 bases, the J end by 0 bases, with 5 bases between. The CDR3 runs to 13 residues. Germline V lookup: CDR1 KGHPV, CDR2 FQNQEV (reference sequence). The sequenced CDR3 bases are TGTGCCAGCAGTCTACAGCCAAACACAGAAGTCTTC. It encodes CASSLQPNTEVF. The full CDR3 is CASSLQPNTEVFF.

Comments on this clone: Genes here carry mouse names. The read ends 1 residue before the CDR3 terminus; that terminus is restored from the germline J gene. The chain joins TRBV12-2 to TRBJ1-3; weak D call: TRBD1 (5 bases). V lost 4 bases to trimming and J lost 0 bases, with 9 bases between them. The CDR3 contains 14 residues. CDR1 and CDR2 from the germline V gene are SGHLS and HYDKME. The CDR3 here is CASSDTNSGNTLYF. CDR3 bases read: TGTGCCAGCTCGGACACAAATTCTGGAAATACGCTCTAT.

Concerning this clone itself: Genes and germline come from the mouse. Read sequence stops 1 residue before the CDR3 end, and the germline J gene provides the missing end. The chain has TRBV3 and TRBJ1-4; a possible D gene is TRBD1 (5 bases). The CDR3 totals 14 residues. V lost 5 bases, J lost 5 bases, and 12 bases lay in between. CDR1 is SNHLY and CDR2 is FYNGKV in the germline V gene (reference sequence). CDR3 DNA (partial): TGTGCCAGCAGCCCCCGGGGGAGAAACGAAAGATTATTT. This gives the protein CASSPRGRNERLF. Given in full, the CDR3 is CASSPRGRNERLFF.

In regard to this clone: Mouse names are used for the genes. Read data end 1 residue before the CDR3 end; the end is taken from the germline J gene. The chain carries TRBV16 and TRBJ1-1; no reliable D call. The CDR3 has 12 residues. Germline V gene sequence: CDR1 SGHSA, CDR2 FRNQAP. Trimming pared 0 bases from V and 6 bases from J, leaving 5 bases between. The CDR3 is CASSLEGSEVFF. CDR3 DNA, as far as it was read: TGTGCAAGCAGCTTAGAAGGATCAGAAGTCTTC.

Sample share makes this clone medium-sized (0.01 to 0.1%). The gene symbols are mouse symbols. The CDR3 sequence is CASTGQGTNERLFF. CDR3 DNA, as far as it was read: TGTGCCAGCACCGGACAGGGAACCAACGAAAGATTATTT. This sequence joins TRBV13-3 and TRBJ1-4; 8 bases are shared with TRBD1. The CDR3 extends 1 residue past the end of the read, so its final part is completed from the germline J gene. CDR3 length equals 14 residues. Germline lookup yields CDR1 NNHDY and CDR2 SYVADS. J lost 3 bases, V lost 6 bases, and 4 bases had no gene match.

As regards this clone: Gene names and germline refer to mouse. The read terminates 1 residue before the CDR3 end, so the remaining end is supplied by the germline J gene. The J gene is TRBJ2-5, the V gene TRBV26, with D possibly called TRBD1 or TRBD2 (5 bases each). The length of the CDR3 is 12 residues. Germline CDR1 and CDR2: KGHPV and FQNQEV (reference sequence). V shed 3 bases and J shed 8 bases, with 9 bases lying between them. The CDR3 bases that were read are TGTGCCAGCAGTCTCGGGGCGGGCACCCAGTAC. Amino acid sequence: CASSLGAGTQY. The entire CDR3 protein reads CASSLGAGTQYF.

With regard to this clone: Mouse germline and gene names are used. The DNA ends 1 residue before the CDR3 does, and the rest of the CDR3 is filled in from the germline J gene. This chain connects TRBV12-1 to TRBJ2-5, with 10 nucleotides matching TRBD2. This CDR3 is built from 14 residues. The germline V gene has CDR1 SGHSN and CDR2 HYEKVE. V gave up 3 bases and J gave up 6 bases; unmatched junction bases: 5. The CDR3: CASSSWGGVDTQYF. Incomplete CDR3 DNA: TGTGCCAGCTCTTCCTGGGGGGGCGTGGACACCCAGTAC.

This clone has only one observation. The germline and genes are mouse ones. The read terminates 1 residue ahead of where the CDR3 ends, so the germline J gene completes it. The V and J genes are TRBV23 and TRBJ1-2; the D call in the table, TRBD1, was not verified against the DNA. The CDR3 runs 13 residues. The V gene's germline CDR1 is KGHTA and CDR2 FQNQQP. The CDR3 protein is CSSSHNRNSDYTF. Incomplete CDR3 DNA: TGCTCCAGCAGTCATAACAGAAACTCCGACTACACC.

This clone was seen more than once but under ten times. Relative to the germline gene, one junction end is altered; a read error may explain this. Gene names and germline refer to mouse. The CDR3 end falls 1 residue outside the read, so it is completed with the germline J gene. V and J are TRBV13-2 and TRBJ2-3; D may be TRBD1 (6 bases). The germline gives CDR1 NNHNN, CDR2 SYGAGS (reference sequence). This CDR3 region has 15 residues. Here the CDR3 reads CASSDARGGAETLYF. Partial CDR3 DNA: TGTGCCAGCAGTGATGCCAGGGGCGGTGCAGAAACGCTGTAT.

In the case of this clone: Germline and genes here are mouse. The read halts 1 residue ahead of the CDR3 end, with the missing end drawn from the germline J gene. This sequence joins TRBV26 and TRBJ2-7, with 7 positions matching TRBD1. The ends lost 5 bases at V and 7 bases at J; junction bases unmatched: 8. CDR3 length: 13 amino acids. Germline loops: CDR1 KGHPV, CDR2 FQNQEV (reference sequence). CDR3 protein: CASSFQTGLEQYF. CDR3 DNA, as far as it was read: TGTGCCAGCAGTTTCCAGACAGGGCTAGAACAGTAC. Based on the CDR3 plus reference TRBV26 and TRBJ2-7, the full variable domain is NSKVIQTPRYLVKGQGQKAKMRCIPEKGHPVVFWYQQNKNNEFKFLINFQNQEVLQQIDMTEKRFSAECPSNSPCSLEIQSSEAGDSALYLCASSFQTGLEQYFGPGTRLTVL.

Worth noting for this clone: Mouse names are used for the genes. CDR3 DNA, as far as it was read: TGTGCCAGCTCTCTGGCAGAAATTCAAAACACCTTGTAC. Protein: CASSLAEIQNTLY. The entire CDR3 protein reads CASSLAEIQNTLYF. The chain uses TRBV12-2 and TRBJ2-4; D ambiguous. Read coverage stops 1 residue before the CDR3 terminus; the germline J gene supplies the remainder. Per germline, CDR1 SGHLS and CDR2 HYDKME. The CDR3 totals 14 residues. The V and J ends lost 1 base and 2 bases respectively, with 9 bases between them.

By its share, this clone is medium-sized. Mouse gene names and germline throughout. Read data end 1 residue before the CDR3 end; the end is taken from the germline J gene. The rearrangement uses TRBV26 and TRBJ2-7; D may be TRBD2 (6 bases). Trimming removed 3 bases from V and 2 bases from J, with 8 bases in between. Germline V gene sequence: CDR1 KGHPV, CDR2 FQNQEV (reference sequence). The CDR3 runs 13 residues. CDR3 residues: CASSLSGAYEQYF. The covered CDR3 bases are TGTGCCAGCAGTCTCTCTGGGGCCTATGAACAGTAC. Supplemented by reference TRBV26 and TRBJ2-7, the full variable domain reads NSKVIQTPRYLVKGQGQKAKMRCIPEKGHPVVFWYQQNKNNEFKFLINFQNQEVLQQIDMTEKRFSAECPSNSPCSLEIQSSEAGDSALYLCASSLSGAYEQYFGPGTRLTVL.

For this clone: The gene names here belong to mouse. The covered CDR3 bases are TGTGCCTGGAGTCTGGGACAGGGGGAAGACACCCAGTAC. Amino acid sequence: CAWSLGQGEDTQY. The entire CDR3 reads CAWSLGQGEDTQYF. The chain couples TRBV31 to TRBJ2-5, with TRBD1 identical over 11 bases. The read terminates 1 residue before the CDR3 end, so the remaining end is supplied by the germline J gene. The germline V gene encodes CDR1 GKSSPN and CDR2 SITVG. Trimming at V came to 0 bases and at J to 4 bases, leaving 0 bases not matched to a gene. The CDR3 has 14 residues.

With regard to this clone: Mouse germline and gene names are used. The CDR3 end lies 1 residue beyond the end of the read and is filled in from the germline J gene. J is TRBJ2-7 and V is TRBV13-1; D is uncertain. Trimming removed 1 base at V and 2 bases at J, with 4 bases between. The CDR3 length is 12 residues. Per the germline V gene, CDR1 is NSHNY and CDR2 is SYGAGN. The covered CDR3 bases are TGTGCCAGCAGTGATTGGGCCTATGAACAGTAC. Translated, it gives CASSDWAYEQY. The whole CDR3 protein reads CASSDWAYEQYF.

Sample share makes this clone medium-sized (0.01 to 0.1%). Gene labels here are mouse ones. Coverage ceases 1 residue before the CDR3 finishes, and the germline J gene fills in the end. The chain is built from TRBV26 and TRBJ1-6; D gene uncertain. TRBJ1-6 is marked as an open reading frame, function uncertain. Germline CDR1 is KGHPV and CDR2 is FQNQEV (reference sequence). The ends were cut back, 2 bases at V and 5 bases at J, with 4 bases in the middle. The CDR3 consists of 13 residues. The part of the CDR3 DNA that was read is TGTGCCAGCAGTCTGGCCCATAATTCGCCCCTCTAC. Translating gives CASSLAHNSPLY. The entire CDR3 protein reads CASSLAHNSPLYF.